This TCR beta chain comes out of a study of graft-versus-host responses after intestinal transplantation. With regard to this clone: Its specificity is not known.

The repertoire was sequenced with immunoSEQ multiplex PCR; TCRdb's copy has only in-frame clones and lacks some. The data show around 120,000 clones, approximately 95% seen once. Per the germline V gene, CDR1 is SEHNR and CDR2 is FQNEAQ (reference sequence). The ends were cut back, 3 bases at V and 7 bases at J, with 9 bases in the middle. The CDR3 sequence is 12 residues long. The sample here was unstimulated CD8+ T cells sorted from spleen or lymph node cells, taken before intestinal transplant. V and J are TRBV7-9 and TRBJ1-1; a possible D gene is TRBD1 (5 bases). The sequence came from a human donor who received an intestinal transplant. CDR3 in amino acids: CASSFLTDEAFF. For the CDR3, the DNA is TGTGCCAGCAGCTTCCTGACAGATGAAGCTTTCTTT.